This T cell receptor beta chain was identified during a study of CD8+ T cells in alopecia areata. Treatment indicated: oral pan-JAK inhibitor, 5-10 mg twice daily. Following RNA extraction, reverse transcription yielded cDNA that acted as the sequencing template. Method: immunoSEQ multiplex PCR; TCRdb's copy keeps in-frame clones and lacks some. This sample has some 170,000 clones, with 50% to 65% found just once. This clone occurred a few times. The junction departs from germline at one end; a sequencing error may be responsible. The CDR3 runs 17 residues. Germline V CDR1 and CDR2: SEHNR, FQNEAQ (reference sequence).

The starting material was CD8+ T cells sorted from blood, obtained at week 24, from a patient treated with tofacitinib. The clonotype originates from a human donor with alopecia areata. The J gene is TRBJ2-3, the V gene TRBV7-9, with 8 bases identical to TRBD2. This chain's CDR3 is CASSQDPPAGAADTQYF. CDR3 coding DNA: TGCGCCAGCAGCCAAGATCCCCCAGCGGGGGCCGCAGATACGCAGTATTTT.